The rows below give T cell receptor beta chains drawn from one sample of a study of blood T cell repertoires in COVID-19. TCRdb's table, derived via immunoSEQ multiplex PCR, lists solely in-frame clones and lacks some. Here the sample spans 250,000 to 300,000 clones, around 92% being singletons. Sequenced input: PBMCs or T cells enriched from blood (not recorded which). All receptors derive from a woman in her fifties or sixties who had been exposed to COVID-19. Both conserved end residues are part of each CDR3. A D gene is named only where the DNA matches it firmly. Where a row states a size, it is once, few, many or the class of an expanded clone; other rows omit it.

V gene	clone size	J gene	D gene	CDR3 protein	CDR3 DNA
TRBV15	NA	TRBJ1-2	TRBD1	CATSLGQNYGYTF	TGTGCCACCAGCTTGGGACAGAACTATGGCTACACCTTC
TRBV18	NA	TRBJ1-5	TRBD1	CASSPSGQGDQPQHF	TGTGCCAGCTCACCGTCGGGACAGGGGGATCAGCCCCAGCATTTT
TRBV19	NA	TRBJ1-1	NA	CASMGTSMNTEAFF	TGTGCCAGTATGGGGACATCTATGAACACTGAAGCTTTCTTT
TRBV5-6	NA	TRBJ2-2	TRBD2	CASSSGGFGELFF	TGTGCCAGCAGCTCGGGGGGTTTCGGGGAGCTGTTTTTT
TRBV5-6	NA	TRBJ2-2	NA	CASSSRGTGELFF	TGTGCCAGCAGCTCCAGGGGCACCGGGGAGCTGTTTTTT
TRBV9	NA	TRBJ2-1	NA	CASSVEGARNEQFF	TGTGCCAGCAGCGTAGAAGGGGCTCGGAATGAGCAGTTCTTC
TRBV5-6	NA	TRBJ2-7	NA	CASSVGPAQGNEQYF	TGTGCCAGCAGCGTCGGTCCCGCACAGGGAAACGAGCAGTACTTC
TRBV4-1	NA	TRBJ1-2	NA	CASSQVTGPSNYGYTF	TGCGCCAGCAGCCAAGTTACAGGGCCTTCTAACTATGGCTACACCTTC
TRBV28	NA	TRBJ2-7	NA	CASRPLVASYEQYF	TGTGCCAGCAGACCCCTAGTGGCCAGCTACGAGCAGTACTTC
TRBV6-1	NA	TRBJ1-2	NA	CASSERQGRGTIHGYTF	TGTGCCAGCAGTGAACGGCAGGGGCGAGGTACTATTCATGGCTACACCTTC
TRBV4-1	once	TRBJ2-7	NA	CASSPAEGFHEQYF	TGCGCCAGCAGCCCAGCCGAGGGTTTCCACGAGCAGTACTTC
TRBV28	few	TRBJ1-3	TRBD1	CASSLSFRGPGNTIYF	TGTGCCAGCAGTTTGAGTTTCAGGGGGCCCGGAAACACCATATATTTT
TRBV2	NA	TRBJ2-7	TRBD2	CASSQSPRGEYF	TGTGCCAGCAGCCAAAGTCCCCGGGGGGAGTACTTC
TRBV5-6	few	TRBJ2-7	TRBD1	CASSLPGTANYEQYF	TGTGCCAGCAGCTTACCCGGGACAGCGAACTACGAGCAGTACTTC
TRBV11-3	NA	TRBJ2-2	NA	CASSSPTGELFF	TGTGCCAGCAGCAGCCCGACCGGGGAGCTGTTTTTT
TRBV28	NA	TRBJ1-2	NA	CASSLPTGLGYGYTF	TGTGCCAGCAGTTTACCTACAGGGTTAGGCTATGGCTACACCTTC
TRBV20-1	NA	TRBJ2-7	TRBD1	CSAGGGYEQYF	TGCAGTGCAGGGGGCGGGTACGAGCAGTACTTC
TRBV2	NA	TRBJ2-5	NA	CASSERNRQETQYF	TGTGCCAGCAGTGAAAGGAACAGGCAAGAGACCCAGTACTTC
TRBV2	NA	TRBJ2-2	NA	CASNEYTGELFF	TGTGCCAGCAACGAGTACACCGGGGAGCTGTTTTTT
TRBV5-4	once	TRBJ1-2	TRBD1	CASSQAQQGAVYDYTF	TGTGCCAGCAGCCAGGCCCAACAGGGGGCGGTGTACGACTACACCTTC
TRBV9	NA	TRBJ2-1	NA	CASSVDRGRYGEQFF	TGTGCCAGCAGCGTAGATAGGGGCCGGTACGGTGAGCAGTTCTTC
TRBV11-3	NA	TRBJ2-1	NA	CASSPGRRSTNEQFF	TGTGCCAGCAGCCCCGGGCGGAGGTCGACCAATGAGCAGTTCTTC
TRBV28	once	TRBJ1-2	TRBD1	CASSFDRGSRYGYTF	TGTGCCAGCAGTTTCGACAGGGGGTCCCGATATGGCTACACCTTC
TRBV19	NA	TRBJ1-6	TRBD1	CASSTAGTGILGINNSPLHF	TGTGCCAGTAGTACGGCCGGGACAGGGATCCTCGGGATTAATAATTCACCCCTCCACTTT
TRBV7-6	once	TRBJ2-1	TRBD2	CASSLVFSGGHEQFF	TGTGCCAGCAGCTTAGTGTTTAGCGGGGGGCATGAGCAGTTCTTC
TRBV7-9	NA	TRBJ2-7	NA	CASSLAGTYEQYF	TGTGCCAGCAGCTTAGCCGGGACCTACGAGCAGTACTTC
TRBV6-5	NA	TRBJ1-5	TRBD1	CASSKTGDQPQHF	TGTGCCAGCAGTAAGACAGGGGATCAGCCCCAGCATTTT
TRBV7-8	NA	TRBJ2-5	NA	CASSSRSPGETQYF	TGTGCCAGCAGCTCCCGGTCCCCGGGAGAGACCCAGTACTTC
TRBV2	NA	TRBJ2-5	TRBD2	CATPGTSGGSGETQYF	TGTGCCACCCCCGGGACTAGCGGGGGGTCTGGAGAGACCCAGTACTTC
TRBV28	NA	TRBJ1-5	NA	CASSAPGHSNQPQHF	TGTGCCAGCAGTGCTCCGGGACATAGCAATCAGCCCCAGCATTTT
TRBV7-2	once	TRBJ1-3	TRBD1	CASSLIGQALSGNTIYF	TGTGCCAGCAGCTTAATTGGACAGGCCCTCTCTGGAAACACCATATATTTT
TRBV3-1/TRBV3-2	NA	TRBJ2-5	TRBD1	CASSQGTGETYQETQYF	TGTGCCAGCAGCCAAGGGACAGGGGAAACGTACCAAGAGACCCAGTACTTC
TRBV28	NA	TRBJ2-7	NA	CASSLFGSNGGYEQYF	TGTGCCAGCAGTTTATTTGGGTCTAACGGGGGCTACGAGCAGTACTTC
TRBV15	NA	TRBJ2-6	TRBD1	CATRETGGRGANVLTF	TGTGCCACCAGAGAAACAGGGGGTAGAGGGGCCAACGTCCTGACTTTC
TRBV18	NA	TRBJ1-5	TRBD1	CASSRRTGDSNQPQHF	TGTGCCAGCTCACGCCGGACAGGGGATAGCAATCAGCCCCAGCATTTT
TRBV28	NA	TRBJ1-1	NA	CASSEGWGEAFF	TGTGCCAGCAGTGAGGGTTGGGGTGAAGCTTTCTTT
TRBV29-1	NA	TRBJ2-7	TRBD2	CSVRGLAGAYEQYF	TGCAGCGTGAGAGGACTAGCGGGTGCCTACGAGCAGTACTTC
TRBV18	once	TRBJ1-3	TRBD1	CASSQTGTGTVNTIYF	TGTGCCAGCTCACAAACCGGGACAGGGACCGTAAACACCATATATTTT
TRBV6-5	NA	TRBJ2-5	NA	CASRPGVMRETQYF	TGTGCCAGCAGGCCCGGGGTAATGAGGGAGACCCAGTACTTC
TRBV5-1	NA	TRBJ1-2	NA	CASSNTGIGGYTF	TGCGCCAGCAGCAATACAGGGATTGGTGGCTACACCTTC
TRBV5-4	once	TRBJ1-4	NA	CASSLIGEKLFF	TGTGCCAGCAGCTTGATTGGCGAAAAACTGTTTTTT
TRBV19	NA	TRBJ2-5	TRBD2	CASSMKTSGRETQYF	TGTGCCAGTAGTATGAAGACTAGCGGGAGGGAGACCCAGTACTTC
TRBV29-1	NA	TRBJ2-1	TRBD2	CSVASGGPYNEQFF	TGCAGCGTGGCCAGCGGGGGGCCCTACAATGAGCAGTTCTTC
TRBV6-5	NA	TRBJ2-5	TRBD2	CASSYAGGALGETQYF	TGTGCCAGCAGTTACGCGGGGGGAGCTTTGGGGGAGACCCAGTACTTC
TRBV4-2	NA	TRBJ2-2	TRBD1	CASSQVPGQGVAGELFF	TGTGCCAGCAGCCAAGTGCCGGGACAGGGAGTCGCCGGGGAGCTGTTTTTT